This T cell receptor beta chain was sequenced for a study of control samples from healthy donors and cancer patients. Profiled with immunoSEQ multiplex PCR; TCRdb holds only in-frame clones, not every one. The data show about 150,000 clones, approximately 91% seen once. The CDR3 sequence is 15 residues long. With 0 bases clipped from V and 2 bases from J, the junction kept 3 bases outside the gene matches. Germline V lookup: CDR1 LGHNA, CDR2 YSLEER. This rearrangement joins TRBV4-3 to TRBJ2-7; the match to TRBD1 covers 8 bases. This clonotype originated in a man aged 25-45 years in good health. The source material was blood. CDR3 amino acids: CASSQDKTGAYEQYF. Here the CDR3 DNA reads TGCGCCAGCAGCCAAGATAAGACAGGGGCCTACGAGCAGTACTTC.